The TCR beta chain described here comes from a study of cytomegalovirus exposure and HLA in healthy donors. Whole-study results and caveats: While the bulk of TCR sequences proved rare, some public TCRs turned up in many donors. Reports credit the classifier with highly specific, highly sensitive diagnosis of cytomegalovirus status. First-cohort TCR clusters tended to co-occur in the 95 to 150 validation repertoires, a later analysis found.

Remarks on this clone: Its antigen is unidentified.

The CDR3 runs to 12 residues. V shed 8 bases and J shed 0 bases, with 8 bases lying between them. Germline CDR1 SQVTM, CDR2 ANQGSEA. TCRdb's table, derived via immunoSEQ multiplex PCR, lists solely in-frame clones and lacks some. This sample has roughly 150,000 clones, with 84% found just once. The clonotype originates from a man aged 30-40 years in good health and CMV-seropositive. The sample taken for sequencing was PBMCs. V and J are TRBV29-1 and TRBJ2-1; D remains ambiguous. The CDR3 nucleotides are TGCAGCTACATCAGCTCCTACAATGAGCAGTTCTTC. It yields the protein CSYISSYNEQFF.